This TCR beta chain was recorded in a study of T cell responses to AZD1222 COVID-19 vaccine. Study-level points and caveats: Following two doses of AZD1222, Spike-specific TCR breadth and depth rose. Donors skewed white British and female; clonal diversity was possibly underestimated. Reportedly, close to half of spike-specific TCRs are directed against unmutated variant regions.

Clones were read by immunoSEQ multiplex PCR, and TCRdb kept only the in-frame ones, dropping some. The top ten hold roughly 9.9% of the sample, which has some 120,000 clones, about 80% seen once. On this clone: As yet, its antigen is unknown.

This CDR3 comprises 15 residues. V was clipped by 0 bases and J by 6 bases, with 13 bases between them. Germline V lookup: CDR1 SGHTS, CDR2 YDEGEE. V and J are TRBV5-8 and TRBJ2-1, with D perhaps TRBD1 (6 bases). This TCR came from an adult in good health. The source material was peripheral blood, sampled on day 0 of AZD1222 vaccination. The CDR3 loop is CASSLGLRGVNEQFF. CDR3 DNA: TGTGCCAGCAGCTTGGGGCTCAGGGGCGTCAATGAGCAGTTCTTC.